This T cell receptor beta chain stems from a study of shared clonotypes between healthy human individuals. Study-level points and caveats: Researchers sampled only blood; tissue repertoires likely differ.

Free of recent acute infections or vaccinations, the donors were healthy HIV-negative adults. Several immunoSEQ plates received, in even portions, the genomic DNA of each subset. Profiling relied on immunoSEQ multiplex PCR, and the TCRdb table lists in-frame clones only, not all of them. The table lists a few hundred thousand clones, 70% to 80% of them singletons. Trimming shortened V by 2 bases and J by 12 bases, and 23 bases separated the two germline ends. Germline CDR1 reads MDHEN; CDR2 reads SYDVKM. This CDR3 is 15 amino acids long. Concerning this clone itself: Antigen specificity is unknown.

Sequenced sample: PBMCs. The origin of this receptor is a woman aged 40 to 50 in good health. Some clones in this sample may be carry-over from other donors' samples. The rearrangement joins TRBV28 to TRBJ2-7; the D is unclear. The CDR3 sequence: CASSLHIGRTVPAYF. In DNA form, the CDR3 reads TGTGCCAGCAGTTTACATATAGGAAGGACGGTCCCAGCGTACTTC.